The T cell receptor beta chain described here comes from a study of blood T cell repertoires in COVID-19. As processed by the authors: By means of reference gene primer amplification, nucleated cell counts were estimated. Assay: immunoSEQ multiplex PCR; the TCRdb copy retains only in-frame clones and omits some. That table supplies the V and J calls and clone size; D and trimming were determined from the DNA. The repertoire holds 250,000 or so clones, with approximately 88% as singletons. Those enrolled, adults aged about 18 to 95 years, came from 25 or so US areas. Participants were placed into cohorts based on the clinical history they reported. People in the exposed group encountered a COVID-19 case within 2 weeks before entering the study. V lost 1 base, J lost 5 bases, and 7 bases stayed unmatched. Per the germline V gene, CDR1 is KGHSH and CDR2 is LQKENI. The CDR3 runs 15 residues.

The chain recombines TRBV18 with TRBJ2-7; 8 bases agree with TRBD1. Sequenced input: PBMCs or T cells enriched from blood (not recorded which). This TCR was recovered from a woman between 40 and 55 years old who had been exposed to COVID-19. CDR3: CASSPQGQGAHEQYV. DNA for the CDR3: TGTGCCAGCTCACCACAAGGACAGGGTGCACACGAGCAGTACGTC.